These T cell receptor beta chains were read from a single sample in a study of T cells after posttransplantation cyclophosphamide. Sequenced by immunoSEQ multiplex PCR; TCRdb stores in-frame clones only, minus some. The table records 40,000 to 60,000 clones without singletons, the ten largest covering over 2%. Sequencing was performed on PBMCs. The receptors derive from a middle-aged man in good health, CMV-negative, and a related stem cell transplant donor. CDR3s include the opening cysteine and the closing phenylalanine or tryptophan. A D gene is named only where the DNA matches it firmly. Not every row has a clone size; where given, it reads once, few, many or a size class.

V	size	D	J	DNA	CDR3
TRBV4-1	many	TRBD2	TRBJ2-4	TGCGCCAGCAGCCAAGGGACTAGCGGGATACTAGCCAAAAACATTCAGTACTTC	CASSQGTSGILAKNIQYF
TRBV14	many	TRBD2	TRBJ2-5	TGTGCCAGCAGCCAAGGGACTAGCGGGAGACGAGAGACCCAGTACTTC	CASSQGTSGRRETQYF
TRBV9	NA	TRBD2	TRBJ2-1	TGTGCCAGCAGCATGAAAGGGGGGACTAGCGGGAGTGAGCAGTTCTTC	CASSMKGGTSGSEQFF
TRBV27	many	NA	TRBJ2-1	TGTGCCAGCAGTTCCTCGGAGGCCTCGTACAATGAGCAGTTCTTC	CASSSSEASYNEQFF
TRBV5-1	many	TRBD2	TRBJ2-2	TGCGCCAGCAGCACCCTAGCGGGAGGTTCCACCGGGGAGCTGTTTTTT	CASSTLAGGSTGELFF
TRBV29-1	NA	NA	TRBJ2-5	TGCAGCGTTGCGGGCGGGTCCCAAGAGACCCAGTACTTC	CSVAGGSQETQYF
TRBV10-3	many	NA	TRBJ2-1	TGTGCCATCAGGACAGGTATCGGGGAGTACAATGAGCAGTTCTTC	CAIRTGIGEYNEQFF
TRBV6-1	few	TRBD2	TRBJ2-7	TGTGCCATCCCCAAAGCGGGGGAAGCCTACGAGCAGTACTTC	CAIPKAGEAYEQYF
TRBV28	few	TRBD2	TRBJ2-5	TGTGCCAGCAGTTTCAGCGGGAGGTCCCTAGGGCATACGGGGGAGCAGTACTTC	CASSFSGRSLGHTGEQYF
TRBV19	many	NA	TRBJ1-1	TGTGCCAGTAGGAAAACAGGGTGGGACACTGAAGCTTTCTTT	CASRKTGWDTEAFF
TRBV6-5	few	NA	TRBJ1-3	TGTGCCAGCAGATACGACAGCGCCTCTGGAAACACCATATATTTT	CASRYDSASGNTIYF
TRBV18	few	NA	TRBJ1-5	TGTGCCAGCTCACCTTCACAGGGTCAGCCCCAGCATTTT	CASSPSQGQPQHF
TRBV19	many	TRBD1	TRBJ1-1	TGTGCCAGTAGTGCCGGACAGGCCACTGAAGCTTTCTTT	CASSAGQATEAFF
TRBV18	many	TRBD1	TRBJ1-1	TGTGCCAGCTCACCACTTTATCTGCAGGGGGCAGGAAACACTGAAGCTTTCTTT	CASSPLYLQGAGNTEAFF
TRBV19	many	NA	TRBJ1-5	TGTGCCAGTAGTGACAGGTTAAATCAGCCCCAGCATTTT	CASSDRLNQPQHF
TRBV21-1	many	NA	TRBJ1-1	TGTGCCAGCAGCAAAGCCGCAGGGGGGACAGGGACTGAAGCTTTCTTT	CASSKAAGGTGTEAFF
TRBV29-1	many	NA	TRBJ1-1	TGCAGCGTTCTATCAGGCATGAACACTGAAGCTTTCTTT	CSVLSGMNTEAFF
TRBV19	many	TRBD2	TRBJ2-1	TGTGCCAGTAGTATCCGAGCGGGAGGGCCATTCGAGCAGTTCTTC	CASSIRAGGPFEQFF
TRBV9	many	TRBD2	TRBJ2-5	TGTGCCAGCAGCGTAGGGGTGACTAGCGCTACACAAGAGACCCAGTACTTC	CASSVGVTSATQETQYF
TRBV7-8	many	NA	TRBJ2-1	TGTGCCAGCACCCCCAAAGGGGGTCCTCTATACAATGAGCAGTTCTTC	CASTPKGGPLYNEQFF
TRBV28	NA	NA	TRBJ2-3	TGTGCCAGCAGTTCCGGGAGATTCAACACAGATACGCAGTATTTT	CASSSGRFNTDTQYF
TRBV27	many	TRBD1	TRBJ1-2	TGTGCCAGCAGTTTATCGGGACAGGGGTTTGAGGGCTACACCTTC	CASSLSGQGFEGYTF
TRBV11-2	many	TRBD2	TRBJ2-1	TGTGCCAGCAGCTTAGATCTAGCGGGGGATGAGCAGTTCTTC	CASSLDLAGDEQFF
TRBV16	few	TRBD2	TRBJ2-1	TGTGCCAGCAGCCTTGGGACTAGCGGGAGATCTTTGGTCTCCTACAATGAGCAGTTCTTC	CASSLGTSGRSLVSYNEQFF
TRBV29-1	many	TRBD1	TRBJ2-3	TGCAGCGCCGCCGGGGACAGGGGGCGGGAGGGCCCAGATACGCAGTATTTT	CSAAGDRGREGPDTQYF
TRBV18	many	NA	TRBJ2-7	TGTGCCAGCTCACCACCGCAGGTCTACGAGCAGTACTTC	CASSPPQVYEQYF
TRBV28	few	NA	TRBJ2-7	TGTGCCAGCAGTTTATCCGGGAGCCACCCCTACGAGCAGTACTTC	CASSLSGSHPYEQYF
TRBV5-6	many	NA	TRBJ1-5	TGTGCCAGCAGCGTGGGGGGCAGGGCTGAACAGCCCCAGCATTTT	CASSVGGRAEQPQHF
TRBV30	many	TRBD2	TRBJ2-3	TGTGCCTGGAGTGGCGGGAGTTTGATAGATACGCAGTATTTT	CAWSGGSLIDTQYF
TRBV5-5	many	NA	TRBJ2-3	TGTGCCAGCAGCTGGGGACAAAGCACAGATACGCAGTATTTT	CASSWGQSTDTQYF
TRBV5-1	many	TRBD1	TRBJ2-1	TGCGCCAGCAGCTCACGTCAGGGGGCTGGCTACAATGAGCAGTTCTTC	CASSSRQGAGYNEQFF
TRBV9	many	NA	TRBJ2-2	TGTGCCAGCAGCGTAGGTCTGAACACCGGGGAGCTGTTTTTT	CASSVGLNTGELFF
TRBV14	many	TRBD1	TRBJ1-1	TGTGCCAGCAGCCGAACCAGGGGGTATGGGGCTGAAGCTTTCTTT	CASSRTRGYGAEAFF
TRBV28	many	NA	TRBJ2-2	TGTGCCATCTCAGGACAGAGGTTAACCGGGGAGCTGTTTTTT	CAISGQRLTGELFF
TRBV5-6	many	TRBD1	TRBJ2-7	TGTGCCAGCAGCTTGGGCAGGGGGCGCTACGAGCAGTACTTC	CASSLGRGRYEQYF
TRBV6-5	many	NA	TRBJ2-5	TGTGCCAGCAGTTACCGCCGGGAGGAGACCCAGTACTTC	CASSYRREETQYF
TRBV9	many	NA	TRBJ2-7	TGTGCCAGCGGCGTAGGGCCAGGAAACTTCTACGAGCAGTACTTC	CASGVGPGNFYEQYF